One TCR beta chain is described in this entry. Antigen: not known. The PCR used 60 Vbeta and 13 Jbeta primers. Profiled with immunoSEQ multiplex PCR; TCRdb holds only in-frame clones, not every one. The data hold 150,000 to 200,000 clones, with around four fifths observed a single time. The data were taken from a study of cytomegalovirus exposure and HLA in healthy donors. Study information: There were some 120 million unique TCR beta sequences, drawn from approximately 190 million T cells, in an earlier analysis. Among several hundred genotyped donors, roughly 81% fell in the Caucasian-associated ancestry cluster.

Findings of the study overall: A later analysis linked a missense variant in DCLRE1C to the trimming of TCR beta V and J genes. Immune exposure information comprised only CMV serostatus.

V lost 5 bases and J 6 bases, leaving 21 bases between the germline ends. This CDR3 has 16 amino acids. CDR1 LNHDA and CDR2 SQIVND come from the germline V gene (reference sequence). The chain recombines TRBV19 with TRBJ2-3; a weak D match, TRBD2 (7 bases). The sample consisted of PBMCs. The receptor comes from a woman aged 45-65 years in good health and CMV-seropositive. DNA of the CDR3: TGTGCCAGTAGTCCAACTCCGGGGGCAGCGGGGGATACGCAGTATTTT. Its protein product is CASSPTPGAAGDTQYF.